What follows are 28 T cell receptor beta chains derived from one specimen sequenced in a study of cytomegalovirus exposure and HLA in healthy donors. 60 Vbeta and 13 Jbeta primers were used in PCR. Data came from immunoSEQ multiplex PCR; TCRdb stores just in-frame clones and leaves some out. The sample's table shows tens of thousands of clones. Material: PBMCs. The receptors shown here come from a young woman in good health and CMV-seronegative.

CDR3: CASSGERDTDTQYF. The CDR3 coding sequence is TGTGCCAGTAGCGGGGAAAGGGATACAGATACGCAGTATTTT. J is TRBJ2-3 and V is TRBV19; TRBD2 is a possible D gene (5 bases). V gave up 6 bases and J gave up 3 bases, with 13 bases separating them. The CDR3 runs 14 residues. Per germline, CDR1 LNHDA and CDR2 SQIVND (reference sequence).

This chain links TRBV30 with TRBJ2-1, with TRBD1 identical over 7 bases. This CDR3 is built from 13 residues. CDR1 and CDR2 from the germline V gene are GTSNPN and SVGIG (reference sequence). CDR3 sequence: CASDRVTDNEQFF. The CDR3 bases are TGTGCTTCTGACAGGGTAACAGACAATGAGCAGTTCTTC.

This chain links TRBV4-1 with TRBJ2-1; 13 nucleotides agree with TRBD2. Germline trimming cut 4 bases from V and 7 bases from J; bases unmatched to any gene: 1. This CDR3 contains 14 residues. The germline gives CDR1 MGHRA, CDR2 YSYEKL. The CDR3 DNA reads as TGCGCCAGCAGCCCGGGACTAGCGGGGAATGAGCAGTTCTTC. This translates into CASSPGLAGNEQFF.

This CDR3 is CASSLVGRRHGYTF. The CDR3 nucleotides read TGTGCCAGCAGCTTGGTTGGCAGGAGGCATGGCTACACCTTC. The genes are TRBV5-6 and TRBJ1-2; D is ambiguous. Trimming took 0 bases from V and 6 from J, leaving 12 bases between them. This CDR3 has 14 amino acids. Germline-derived CDR1 and CDR2 are SGHDT and YYEEEE.

V gene TRBV13 combines with J gene TRBJ2-7; TRBD1 is a possible D gene (5 bases). The germline gives CDR1 PRHDT, CDR2 FYEKMQ (reference sequence). V lost 5 bases to trimming and J lost 3 bases, with 11 bases between them. There are 13 residues in the CDR3. CDR3 coding DNA: TGTGCCAGCAGCGAAAAGCAGGGCTACGAGCAGTACTTC. Its protein product is CASSEKQGYEQYF.

The rearrangement links TRBV19 to TRBJ2-7; 8 bases agree with TRBD2. Losses at the gene ends were 3 bases for V and 6 bases for J; bases not matched to a gene: 7. Germline V lookup: CDR1 LNHDA, CDR2 SQIVND (reference sequence). The CDR3 is 14 residues long. In nucleotides, the CDR3 is TGTGCCAGTAGTATGCAGAGCGGGAGTTTCGAGCAGTACTTC. Protein sequence: CASSMQSGSFEQYF.

The gene calls are TRBV9 and TRBJ2-3, with D perhaps matching TRBD2 (6 bases). Trimming cost V 0 bases and J 2 bases, with 13 bases left between them. The CDR3 spans 16 residues. Germline lookup yields CDR1 SGDLS and CDR2 YYNGEE. The CDR3 DNA follows: TGTGCCAGCAGCGTAGGAATAGCGGACAACACAGATACGCAGTATTTT. The encoded protein is CASSVGIADNTDTQYF.

The V and J genes are TRBV6-5 and TRBJ1-2; D perhaps matches TRBD1 (6 bases). This CDR3 region has 13 residues. Germline CDR1 is MNHEY and CDR2 is SVGAGI. V lost 2 bases to trimming and J lost 5 bases, with 9 bases between them. The CDR3 nucleotides are TGTGCCAGCAGTTACGCCCAGGGGTATGGCTACACCTTC. Protein: CASSYAQGYGYTF.

V gene TRBV4-1 combines with J gene TRBJ2-1, with 7 bases lining up with TRBD2. The CDR3 contains 18 residues. V dropped 0 bases and J dropped 5; count of bases not matched to a gene: 13. The germline V gene has CDR1 MGHRA and CDR2 YSYEKL. The CDR3 bases are TGCGCCAGCAGCCAAGATGTAGCCCCCTGGGGGGGGAACAATGAGCAGTTCTTC. This codes for CASSQDVAPWGGNNEQFF.

The chain is built from TRBV11-2 and TRBJ2-5, with D maybe TRBD1 (6 bases). This CDR3 comprises 17 residues. In germline, CDR1 is SGHAT, CDR2 FQNNGV. Trimming took 4 bases from V and 0 from J, leaving 18 bases between them. The CDR3 spells CASSSRDRQADQETQYF. The CDR3 nucleotides are TGTGCCAGCAGCTCAAGAGACCGACAGGCAGACCAAGAGACCCAGTACTTC. The variable domain in full, completed from reference TRBV11-2 and TRBJ2-5, reads EAGVAQSPRYKIIEKRQSVAFWCNPISGHATLYWYQQILGQGPKLLIQFQNNGVVDDSQLPKDRFSAERLKGVDSTLKIQPAKLEDSAVYLCASSSRDRQADQETQYFGPGTRLLVL.

The V and J genes are TRBV12-5 and TRBJ2-5, with D possibly matching TRBD2 (6 bases). The CDR3 runs to 13 residues. Trimming cost V 4 bases and J 4 bases, with 10 bases left between them. Germline V lookup: CDR1 LGHNT, CDR2 FRNRAP. The DNA for the CDR3 is TGTGCTAGTGGTTGGAGGGAAGGAGAGACCCAGTACTTC. Protein: CASGWREGETQYF.

This sequence joins TRBV9 and TRBJ2-7; a weak D match, TRBD2 (6 bases). With 0 bases removed from V and 2 bases from J, the gap between germline ends came to 12 bases. The CDR3 loop spans 15 amino acids. Looked up from germline, CDR1 is SGDLS and CDR2 is YYNGEE. CDR3 amino acids: CASSVDFGRTYEQYF. The CDR3 DNA is TGTGCCAGCAGCGTAGATTTCGGGAGAACCTACGAGCAGTACTTC.

The V gene is TRBV7-9, the J gene TRBJ1-2; D is undetermined. The germline V gene encodes CDR1 SEHNR and CDR2 FQNEAQ (reference sequence). The CDR3 has 13 residues. V shed 2 bases and J shed 8 bases, with 12 bases lying between them. This CDR3 reads CASSLSDARGYTF. The CDR3 bases are TGTGCCAGCAGCTTAAGTGATGCCAGAGGCTACACCTTC.

The V call is TRBV30, the J call TRBJ2-7; 8 bases are shared with TRBD2. The germline V gene encodes CDR1 GTSNPN and CDR2 SVGIG (reference sequence). J lost 1 base, V lost 4 bases, and 15 bases had no gene match. The CDR3 is 17 residues long. CDR3 residues: CAWKRPPGREGSYEQYF. CDR3 DNA: TGTGCCTGGAAAAGACCCCCGGGACGGGAGGGATCCTACGAGCAGTACTTC.

The V gene is TRBV9, the J gene TRBJ2-1; 7 bases match TRBD2. With 0 bases clipped from V and 8 bases from J, the junction kept 8 bases outside the gene matches. Germline V gene sequence: CDR1 SGDLS, CDR2 YYNGEE. The CDR3 length is 15 residues. CDR3 sequence: CASSVDGGSRDEQFF. DNA for the CDR3: TGTGCCAGCAGCGTAGATGGCGGGAGTAGGGATGAGCAGTTCTTC.

V usage is TRBV6-5 and J usage is TRBJ2-4; 7 positions match TRBD2. V shed 11 bases, J shed 8 bases, and the junction held 12 bases outside the gene matches. The CDR3 is made up of 13 amino acids. Germline V gene sequence: CDR1 MNHEY, CDR2 SVGAGI. The CDR3 DNA reads TGTGCCGTTTCCCGGGACTACCTTGACATTCAGTACTTC. Amino acid sequence: CAVSRDYLDIQYF.

CDR3 DNA: TGTGCCAGCACCCGACAGAACAAGAACACTGAAGCTTTCTTT. Translated: CASTRQNKNTEAFF. The chain couples TRBV5-6 to TRBJ1-1; possibly TRBD1 for D (5 bases). The length of the CDR3 is 14 residues. The V gene's germline CDR1 is SGHDT and CDR2 YYEEEE. The V and J ends lost 6 bases and 1 base respectively, with 13 bases between them.

V usage is TRBV6-1 and J usage is TRBJ1-1; 7 nucleotides line up with TRBD1. The CDR3 runs 13 residues. The V gene's germline CDR1 is MNHNS and CDR2 SASEGT. Trimming at V came to 6 bases and at J to 5 bases, leaving 6 bases not matched to a gene. The CDR3 region is CASSEYRGTEAFF. DNA of the CDR3: TGTGCCAGCAGCGAATACAGGGGAACTGAAGCTTTCTTT.

Points on this clone: An end of the junction differs from the germline gene, which may be a read error. This chain connects TRBV18 to TRBJ2-1; perhaps TRBD2 as D (6 bases). The CDR3 runs to 16 residues. CDR1 and CDR2 (germline): KGHSH, LQKENI. CDR3: CASSPAGLSSDNEQFF. The CDR3 nucleotides are TGTGCCAGCTCACCTGCGGGGCTAAGCTCCGACAATGAGCAGTTCTTC. Full variable domain (missing parts from reference TRBV18 and TRBJ2-1): NAGVMQNPRHLVRRRGQEARLRCSPMKGHSHVYWYRQLPEEGLKFMVYLQKENIIDESGMPKERFSAEFPKEGPSILRIQQVVRGDSAAYFCASSPAGLSSDNEQFFGPGTRLTVL.

The chain joins TRBV5-6 to TRBJ1-1; 7 positions agree with TRBD1. After removal of 2 bases from V and 4 bases from J, the junction contained 8 bases not matched to a gene. Germline-derived CDR1 and CDR2 are SGHDT and YYEEEE. The CDR3 totals 15 residues. CDR3 loop: CASSLAQGWTTEAFF. DNA for the CDR3: TGTGCCAGCAGCTTAGCACAGGGGTGGACCACTGAAGCTTTCTTT.

The rearrangement uses TRBV11-2 and TRBJ2-1, with 9 bases lining up with TRBD1. The CDR3 runs 14 residues. Trimming at V came to 1 base and at J to 8 bases, leaving 3 bases not matched to a gene. Germline CDR1 SGHAT, CDR2 FQNNGV. CDR3 bases: TGTGCCAGCAGCTTAGTGGGACAGGGACATGAGCAGTTCTTC. Residues: CASSLVGQGHEQFF.

The chain combines TRBV11-2 with TRBJ2-1, with 9 bases fitting TRBD1. Unmatched junction bases numbered 8, after V lost 2 bases and J lost 9 bases. CDR3 length: 15 residues. Germline assignment: CDR1 SGHAT and CDR2 FQNNGV. CDR3 sequence reads: CASSLPTGGSGEQFF. The CDR3, as DNA: TGTGCCAGCAGCTTACCGACAGGGGGTAGCGGTGAGCAGTTCTTC.

This sequence joins TRBV5-1 and TRBJ2-2; D possibly corresponds to TRBD1 (6 bases). This CDR3 has 17 residues. The V end was cut by 4 bases, the J end by 4 bases, with 20 bases between. Per the germline V gene, CDR1 is SGHRS and CDR2 is YFSETQ. This CDR3 reads CASSGSSGTFSTGELFF. The CDR3 coding sequence is TGCGCCAGCAGCGGCTCCTCCGGGACATTCTCCACCGGGGAGCTGTTTTTT. Based on the CDR3 plus reference TRBV5-1 and TRBJ2-2, the full variable domain is KAGVTQTPRYLIKTRGQQVTLSCSPISGHRSVSWYQQTPGQGLQFLFEYFSETQRNKGNFPGRFSGRQFSNSRSEMNVSTLELGDSALYLCASSGSSGTFSTGELFFGEGSRLTVL.

V usage is TRBV7-9 and J usage is TRBJ1-3, with D tentatively TRBD1 (5 bases). V lost 11 bases, J lost 0 bases, and 14 bases lay in between. The CDR3 is made up of 14 amino acids. Germline loops: CDR1 SEHNR, CDR2 FQNEAQ (reference sequence). As DNA, the CDR3 is TGTGCCCCGAAACAGGTGCTCTCTGGAAACACCATATATTTT. This gives the protein CAPKQVLSGNTIYF.

V and J are TRBV13 and TRBJ2-1; tentatively, D is TRBD2 (6 bases). Germline V CDR1 and CDR2: PRHDT, FYEKMQ (reference sequence). The CDR3 runs 16 residues. Trimming took 0 bases from V and 3 from J, leaving 12 bases between them. The CDR3 is CASSLGRGTGYNEQFF. CDR3 nucleotide sequence: TGTGCCAGCAGCTTAGGGCGCGGGACGGGCTACAATGAGCAGTTCTTC.

The genes are TRBV9 and TRBJ1-5, with TRBD1 as a possible D gene (5 bases). This CDR3 comprises 15 residues. With 4 bases removed from V and 4 bases from J, the gap between germline ends came to 15 bases. The V gene's germline CDR1 is SGDLS and CDR2 YYNGEE. The CDR3 DNA follows: TGTGCCAGCAGCTCCGGCGGGGGGGGAAATCAGCCCCAGCATTTT. This encodes CASSSGGGGNQPQHF.

The rearrangement links TRBV2 to TRBJ1-5, with TRBD1 matching 7 bases. The CDR3 sequence is 16 residues long. Germline trimming cut 6 bases from V and 0 bases from J; bases unmatched to any gene: 8. Germline assignment: CDR1 SNHLY and CDR2 FYNNEI. The CDR3 DNA is TGTGCCAGCAGCTTGACAGGGTACGCTAGCAATCAGCCCCAGCATTTT. The encoded protein is CASSLTGYASNQPQHF.

This sequence joins TRBV19 and TRBJ1-5; D may be TRBD1 (5 bases). Trimming pared 5 bases from V and 9 bases from J, leaving 20 bases between. The CDR3 runs to 15 residues. Germline lookup yields CDR1 LNHDA and CDR2 SQIVND (reference sequence). The chain's CDR3 is CASSDNRGMVGPQHF. For the CDR3, the DNA is TGTGCCAGTAGTGATAATAGGGGAATGGTAGGGCCCCAGCATTTT. Full variable domain (rest looked up from reference TRBV19 and TRBJ1-5): DGGITQSPKYLFRKEGQNVTLSCEQNLNHDAMYWYRQDPGQGLRLIYYSQIVNDFQKGDIAEGYSVSREKKESFPLTVTSAQKNPTAFYLCASSDNRGMVGPQHFGDGTRLSIL.